The rows below give T cell receptor beta chains drawn from one sample of a study of T cells in tumors after PD-1 blockade. Assay: immunoSEQ multiplex PCR; the TCRdb copy retains only in-frame clones and omits some. Of about 33,000 clones listed, more than 70% were seen once; the top ten hold around 35%. Here the sequenced sample was PBMCs, taken before anti-PD-1 treatment. These receptors were obtained from a human donor with basal cell carcinoma. Both conserved end residues are part of each CDR3. D genes are given only for firm matches. The size entry is marked missing in some rows and otherwise reads once, few, many or a size class.

V gene: TRBV4-1
clone size: once
J gene: TRBJ2-3
D gene: NA
CDR3 protein: CASSQEGPDTQYF
CDR3 DNA: TGCGCCAGCAGCCAAGAAGGGCCAGATACGCAGTATTTT

V gene: TRBV14
clone size: few
J gene: TRBJ1-2
D gene: NA
CDR3 protein: CASSQDPGYGYTF
CDR3 DNA: TGTGCCAGCAGCCAAGACCCCGGCTATGGCTACACCTTC

V gene: TRBV7-2
clone size: NA
J gene: TRBJ1-5
D gene: NA
CDR3 protein: CASSQGGGGNQPQHF
CDR3 DNA: TGTGCCAGCAGCCAAGGGGGGGGAGGCAATCAGCCCCAGCATTTT

V gene: TRBV7-2
clone size: NA
J gene: TRBJ2-1
D gene: NA
CDR3 protein: CASRSLAHNEQFF
CDR3 DNA: TGTGCCAGCAGAAGTCTAGCGCACAATGAGCAGTTCTTC

V gene: TRBV14
clone size: NA
J gene: TRBJ2-7
D gene: TRBD1
CDR3 protein: CASSRLSSGRGRNEQYF
CDR3 DNA: TGTGCCAGCAGTCGTTTGTCAAGTGGCAGGGGGAGAAACGAGCAGTACTTC

V gene: TRBV28
clone size: NA
J gene: TRBJ1-5
D gene: TRBD1
CDR3 protein: CASRGTGVQPQHF
CDR3 DNA: TGTGCCAGCAGGGGGACAGGGGTTCAGCCCCAGCATTTT

V gene: TRBV9
clone size: few
J gene: TRBJ1-3
D gene: NA
CDR3 protein: CASSVGRWELTGNTIYF
CDR3 DNA: TGTGCCAGCAGCGTAGGACGATGGGAATTAACTGGAAACACCATATATTTT

V gene: TRBV16
clone size: NA
J gene: TRBJ2-7
D gene: NA
CDR3 protein: CASSQLRGNEQYF
CDR3 DNA: TGTGCCAGCAGCCAACTCAGGGGAAATGAGCAGTACTTC

V gene: TRBV5-6
clone size: few
J gene: TRBJ1-1
D gene: NA
CDR3 protein: CASSFRRLNTEAFF
CDR3 DNA: TGTGCCAGCAGCTTTCGACGTCTCAACACTGAAGCTTTCTTT

V gene: TRBV14
clone size: NA
J gene: TRBJ2-5
D gene: TRBD1
CDR3 protein: CASSRVTGWRETQYF
CDR3 DNA: TGTGCCAGCAGCCGCGTGACAGGGTGGCGAGAGACCCAGTACTTC

V gene: TRBV5-4
clone size: NA
J gene: TRBJ2-1
D gene: TRBD2
CDR3 protein: CASSFPGGEGIYNEQFF
CDR3 DNA: TGTGCCAGCAGCTTCCCAGGCGGGGAGGGGATTTACAATGAGCAGTTCTTC

V gene: TRBV5-1
clone size: few
J gene: TRBJ1-1
D gene: TRBD1
CDR3 protein: CASSENRGGGAEAFF
CDR3 DNA: TGCGCCAGCAGCGAAAACAGGGGAGGAGGCGCTGAAGCTTTCTTT

V gene: TRBV19
clone size: NA
J gene: TRBJ1-1
D gene: NA
CDR3 protein: CATRPRDLNTEAFF
CDR3 DNA: TGTGCCACCCGGCCCCGGGACCTGAACACTGAAGCTTTCTTT

V gene: TRBV9
clone size: NA
J gene: TRBJ2-2
D gene: NA
CDR3 protein: CASSGRTNTGELFF
CDR3 DNA: TGTGCCAGCAGCGGACGTACGAACACCGGGGAGCTGTTTTTT

V gene: TRBV7-9
clone size: NA
J gene: TRBJ2-7
D gene: TRBD2
CDR3 protein: CASRTPGGEEQYF
CDR3 DNA: TGTGCCAGCAGGACGCCGGGGGGGGAAGAGCAGTACTTC

V gene: TRBV5-1
clone size: NA
J gene: TRBJ2-5
D gene: TRBD2
CDR3 protein: CASSTGTSGAQETQYF
CDR3 DNA: TGCGCCAGCAGCACCGGGACTAGCGGGGCACAAGAGACCCAGTACTTC

V gene: TRBV7-2
clone size: NA
J gene: TRBJ2-3
D gene: TRBD2
CDR3 protein: CASSGLAGVTDTQYF
CDR3 DNA: TGTGCCAGCAGCGGCCTAGCGGGAGTGACAGATACGCAGTATTTT

V gene: TRBV4-1
clone size: NA
J gene: TRBJ2-7
D gene: TRBD1
CDR3 protein: CASSPSATGAYEQYF
CDR3 DNA: TGCGCCAGCAGCCCGTCCGCGACAGGGGCCTACGAGCAGTACTTC

V gene: TRBV30
clone size: NA
J gene: TRBJ2-7
D gene: NA
CDR3 protein: CAWSVRTIQYF
CDR3 DNA: TGTGCCTGGAGTGTACGCACAATTCAGTACTTC

V gene: TRBV27
clone size: NA
J gene: TRBJ2-1
D gene: TRBD2
CDR3 protein: CASSLSASGGYNEQFF
CDR3 DNA: TGTGCCAGCAGTTTATCCGCTAGCGGGGGGTACAATGAGCAGTTCTTC

V gene: TRBV6-5
clone size: NA
J gene: TRBJ1-5
D gene: TRBD1
CDR3 protein: CASSYYQDRDQPQHF
CDR3 DNA: TGTGCCAGCAGTTACTACCAGGACAGGGACCAGCCCCAGCATTTT

V gene: TRBV12-3/TRBV12-4
clone size: once
J gene: TRBJ1-1
D gene: NA
CDR3 protein: CASSGTGTEAFF
CDR3 DNA: TGTGCCAGCAGCGGAACCGGGACTGAAGCTTTCTTT

V gene: TRBV6-5
clone size: NA
J gene: TRBJ1-5
D gene: TRBD1
CDR3 protein: CASRAWTGNQPQHF
CDR3 DNA: TGTGCCAGCAGGGCTTGGACAGGTAATCAGCCCCAGCATTTT

V gene: TRBV7-2
clone size: NA
J gene: TRBJ1-6
D gene: NA
CDR3 protein: CASSLESAYSPLHF
CDR3 DNA: TGTGCCAGCAGCTTAGAGAGTGCCTACTCACCCCTCCACTTT

V gene: TRBV19
clone size: NA
J gene: TRBJ1-1
D gene: TRBD1
CDR3 protein: CASSTTGGRSTEAFF
CDR3 DNA: TGTGCCAGTAGTACTACAGGGGGCAGGAGCACTGAAGCTTTCTTT

V gene: TRBV19
clone size: once
J gene: TRBJ1-2
D gene: NA
CDR3 protein: CASSIEGFYGYTF
CDR3 DNA: TGTGCCAGTAGTATAGAAGGCTTCTATGGCTACACCTTC

V gene: TRBV7-2
clone size: NA
J gene: TRBJ1-1
D gene: NA
CDR3 protein: CASSLQGRDTEAFF
CDR3 DNA: TGTGCCAGCAGCTTACAGGGGAGGGACACTGAAGCTTTCTTT

V gene: TRBV7-9
clone size: NA
J gene: TRBJ1-4
D gene: TRBD1
CDR3 protein: CASSLEGTVEKLFF
CDR3 DNA: TGTGCCAGCAGCTTAGAGGGGACAGTTGAAAAACTGTTTTTT

V gene: TRBV13
clone size: NA
J gene: TRBJ1-2
D gene: NA
CDR3 protein: CASSLGWDGYTF
CDR3 DNA: TGTGCCAGCAGCTTGGGGTGGGATGGCTACACCTTC

V gene: TRBV7-3
clone size: NA
J gene: TRBJ1-1
D gene: NA
CDR3 protein: CASSPPGRNTEAFF
CDR3 DNA: TGTGCCAGCAGCCCCCCGGGTAGAAACACTGAAGCTTTCTTT

V gene: TRBV7-2
clone size: NA
J gene: TRBJ1-1
D gene: NA
CDR3 protein: CASSYLGQLGTEAFF
CDR3 DNA: TGTGCCAGCAGCTACCTAGGACAGCTGGGGACTGAAGCTTTCTTT

V gene: TRBV19
clone size: NA
J gene: TRBJ2-1
D gene: TRBD2
CDR3 protein: CASSIIAGGDYNEQFF
CDR3 DNA: TGTGCCAGTAGTATTATAGCGGGAGGTGACTACAATGAGCAGTTCTTC

V gene: TRBV5-4
clone size: NA
J gene: TRBJ2-3
D gene: NA
CDR3 protein: CASSSLLGSGTDTQYF
CDR3 DNA: TGTGCCAGCAGCTCCCTGCTTGGGAGCGGCACAGATACGCAGTATTTT

V gene: TRBV7-8
clone size: NA
J gene: TRBJ1-3
D gene: NA
CDR3 protein: CASSLEAGSGNTIYF
CDR3 DNA: TGTGCCAGCAGCTTAGAGGCAGGGTCAGGAAACACCATATATTTT

V gene: TRBV29-1
clone size: NA
J gene: TRBJ1-1
D gene: NA
CDR3 protein: CSVEWSGVNKGAFF
CDR3 DNA: TGCAGCGTTGAGTGGTCAGGGGTAAATAAAGGGGCTTTCTTT